One sample yielded the 5 T cell receptor beta chains listed below, sequenced in a study of CD8 T cells in ankylosing spondylitis. Via MiXCR, TCRdb re-called the 5' RACE reads, giving one row per CDR3 protein. Altogether under 150,000 distinct CDR3 sequences are present, roughly 8.8% being singletons, with the ten largest covering 3.3%. Sequenced: blood, either unsorted or a sorted T cell fraction (not recorded which). The receptors stem from a male donor with ankylosing spondylitis or in good health (not recorded which).

This clonotype was detected a few times. The CDR3 DNA reads as TGCAGTGCTAGAGAACTAGCGGGAGTTGGAGATACGCAGTATTTT. This sequence encodes CSARELAGVGDTQYF. The gene calls are TRBV20-1 and TRBJ2-3; 11 bases map to TRBD2. In germline, CDR1 is DFQATT, CDR2 SNEGSKA (reference sequence). The V and J ends lost 0 bases and 5 bases, in that order; junction bases with no gene match: 4. There are 15 residues in the CDR3.

A word on this clonotype: This sequence may be a read error, since a much larger clone differs from it by one base. The chain has TRBV20-1 and TRBJ2-4, with D uncertain. V shed 3 bases and J shed 6 bases, with 12 bases lying between them. Germline V gene lookup returns CDR1 DFQATT and CDR2 SNEGSKA (reference sequence). This CDR3 has 13 residues. CDR3 nucleotide sequence: TGCAGTGCTAGTCTGGCAGGTGTAAACATTCAGTACTTC. Amino acids: CSASLAGVNIQYF.

This clonotype was recorded many times. The chain has TRBV9 and TRBJ1-2; 7 nucleotides align to TRBD1. This CDR3 contains 15 residues. Germline lookup yields CDR1 SGDLS and CDR2 YYNGEE. After removal of 4 bases from V and 4 bases from J, the junction contained 10 bases not matched to a gene. CDR3 sequence: CASSLRPGGLYGYTF. CDR3 coding DNA: TGTGCCAGCAGCTTACGACCAGGGGGTCTCTATGGCTACACCTTC.

This clonotype was seen repeatedly, ten times or more. The gene calls are TRBV7-3 and TRBJ2-2, with D possibly being TRBD2 (6 bases). This CDR3 has 15 residues. Germline CDR1 is SGHTA and CDR2 is FQGTGA. The V gene lost 4 bases and the J gene lost 0 bases, with 9 bases spanning the gap. Here the CDR3 reads CASSSGLSNTGELFF. DNA for the CDR3: TGTGCCAGCAGCTCGGGACTCTCGAACACCGGGGAGCTGTTTTTT. Full variable domain (rest looked up from reference TRBV7-3 and TRBJ2-2): GAGVSQTPSNKVTEKGKYVELRCDPISGHTALYWYRQSLGQGPEFLIYFQGTGAADDSGLPNDRFFAVRPEGSVSTLKIQRTERGDSAVYLCASSSGLSNTGELFFGEGSRLTVL.

The sample holds many counts of this clonotype. V gene TRBV7-8 combines with J gene TRBJ2-4, with D uncertain. Germline CDR1 SGHVS, CDR2 FQNEAQ. The CDR3 has 16 residues. V gave up 1 base and J gave up 0 bases, with 10 bases separating them. CDR3 protein: CASSLGQSLAKNIQYF. The CDR3 DNA reads TGTGCCAGCAGCTTAGGTCAGAGCCTAGCCAAAAACATTCAGTACTTC.